The entry that follows covers one T cell receptor beta chain sequence. Its antigen specificity is not known. The record has no base qualities; no much larger clone is one base away. A FACSAria II was used to sort memory CD4+ T cells, defined as single viable CD3+CD4+CD8-CD45RO+ cells. CMV serostatus was determined using a Roche Elecsys assay that detects serum IgG against CMV pp150, pp28, p38 and p52. Once the samples were thawed, total CD4+ T cells were enriched through positive selection using CD4 magnetic microbeads. Samples originated from another study that specifically interrogated the CD4+ T cell memory repertoire. Peripheral blood mononuclear cells were isolated and cryopreserved according to standard operating procedures, and serum was kept at -80 degrees C. The staining used CD3-PerCP (BW264/56), CD4-APC (RPA-T4), CD45RO-PE (UCHT1) and CD8-Pacific Orange (3B5) antibodies, and Sytox blue was used to exclude non-viable cells.

Genomic DNA was extracted from sorted cells with the Quick-DNA Microprep Kit. Amplification of TCRbeta DNA was done with the immunoSEQ hsTCRbeta kit, following the protocol from the manufacturer. TCRbeta libraries were sequenced on an Illumina MiSeq instrument. In the original analysis: Removing out-of-frame sequences left 2,204,828 distinct TCRbeta sequences, an average of around 70,000 per individual. Each individual was scored using the number of 170 or so previously reported CMV-associated TCRbeta sequences that the individual carried and the total number of productive distinct TCRbeta sequences. A beta-binomial model was reimplemented in Python, and scikit-learn random forests with default parameters were trained on data from the US cohort. Classifier performance on the Belgian cohort was reported as the median AUC with percentile confidence intervals calculated over 10,000 bootstrap iterations. TCRdb carries this immuneACCESS record with in-frame sequences only. Its versions omit some clonotypes, under half of them owing to an unresolved V gene in the studies checked, with the rest unexplained. From that table come the V and J calls and clone size; the DNA was used to work out D and trimming. This sample gives more than 45,000 clones in total; roughly 73% of them show up just once. The top ten clones comprise 0.75% to 0.9% of the sample.

This sample was included in a study of memory CD4+ T cells and cytomegalovirus serostatus (dated by TCRdb to the late 2010s). As for the study more broadly: The cohort included approximately 35 healthy adults from Belgium, of whom 9 were CMV seropositive and some 24 were CMV seronegative. To replicate a published TCR-based CMV serostatus classifier, the study sequenced CD4+ memory TCRbeta repertoires from a Belgian cohort whose cytomegalovirus serostatus was known.

Trimmed from V: 8 bases; trimmed from J: 5 bases; junction bases lacking a gene match: 6. The germline V gene (reference sequence) provides CDR1 WNHNN and CDR2 SYGVQD. From the cysteine through the phenylalanine, the CDR3 covers 14 amino acids. The retained sequence is limited to the CDR3, 42 bases, with the frame set at the first base. General conclusions and limits of the study: Among the approximately 160 previously reported CMV-associated TCRbeta sequences, some 62 showed up in the CD4+ memory repertoires, with each one found in between one and five individuals. Results were interpreted as suggesting that the CMV-associated TCR signature is largely present in the CD4+ memory repertoire. Unlike the original study, which covered naive and memory CD4+ and CD8+ populations, the Belgian study sequenced only CD4+CD45RO+ memory cells. For predicting CMV serostatus, the median bootstrapped AUC was 0.95 using the original framework and almost 0.93 using a US-trained random forest. A median bootstrapped AUC of roughly 0.94 with a 95% CI of 0.76-1.00 was achieved on the Belgian cohort by the original-framework classifier.

This clonotype was sampled from an adult in good health and CMV-seronegative. The specimen was memory CD4+ T cells from blood. Rearrangement joined TRBV10-1 to TRBJ2-1, and 10 junction bases match TRBD2. CDR3 sequence: CASLTSGADNEQFF. The nucleotide sequence reads as follows: TGCGCCAGCCTTACTAGCGGGGCTGACAATGAGCAGTTCTTC.